The present entry profiles one TCR beta chain with its context. Its antigen is still unknown. This sample stems from a study of T cell responses to AZD1222 COVID-19 vaccine. The study, taken as a whole, reports: Reports say nearly half of spike-specific TCRs go after unmutated variant regions. After the peak T cell response, and only then, were repertoires sampled.

V dropped 8 bases and J dropped 2; count of bases not matched to a gene: 6. CDR3 length equals 14 residues. CDR1 and CDR2 from the germline V gene are MDHEN and SYDVKM. Using immunoSEQ multiplex PCR, the repertoire was profiled, and TCRdb retains in-frame clones only, with some absent. Counted here are around 270,000 clones, around 92% occurring once; the ten biggest clones make up around 0.58%. The genes are TRBV28 and TRBJ1-3; 7 bases are a match to TRBD1. This receptor was identified in an adult who received the AZD1222 COVID-19 vaccine. Sequenced material: peripheral blood, taken 28 days after the second AZD1222 dose. In DNA, the CDR3 is TGTGCCAGCGAGACAGGGACCCCTGGAAACACCATATATTTT. Amino acids: CASETGTPGNTIYF.